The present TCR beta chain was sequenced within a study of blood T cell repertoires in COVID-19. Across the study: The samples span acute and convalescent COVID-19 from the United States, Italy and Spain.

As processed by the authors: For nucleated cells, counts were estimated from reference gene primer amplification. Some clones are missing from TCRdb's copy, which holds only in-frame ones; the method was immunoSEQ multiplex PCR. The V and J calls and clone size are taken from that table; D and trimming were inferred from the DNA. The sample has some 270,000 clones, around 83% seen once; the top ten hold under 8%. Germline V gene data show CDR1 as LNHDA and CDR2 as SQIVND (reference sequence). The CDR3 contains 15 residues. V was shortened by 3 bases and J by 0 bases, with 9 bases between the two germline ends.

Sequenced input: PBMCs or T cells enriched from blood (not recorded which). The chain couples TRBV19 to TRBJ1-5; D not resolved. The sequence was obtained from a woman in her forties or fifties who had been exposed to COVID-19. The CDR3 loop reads CASSIKLYSNQPQHF. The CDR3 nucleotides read TGTGCCAGTAGTATCAAGCTTTATAGCAATCAGCCCCAGCATTTT.